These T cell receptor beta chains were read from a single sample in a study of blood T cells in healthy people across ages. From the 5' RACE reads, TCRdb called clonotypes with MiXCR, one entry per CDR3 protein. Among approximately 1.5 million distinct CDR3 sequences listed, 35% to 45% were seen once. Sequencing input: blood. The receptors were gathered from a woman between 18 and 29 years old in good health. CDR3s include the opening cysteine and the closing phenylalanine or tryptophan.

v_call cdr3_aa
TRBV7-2 CASSLAGSGYGYTF
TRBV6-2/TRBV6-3 CASTDGLAGGRDTQYF
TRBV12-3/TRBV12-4 CASSSGTPTYYGYTF
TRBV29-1 CSARQGAGSHEQYF
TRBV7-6 CASSSRGRNEKLFF
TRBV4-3 CASSQEDVNEQFF
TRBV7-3 CASSLNSAYEQYF
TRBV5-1 CASSFGSGTEAFF
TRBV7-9 CASSLGSWYENQPQHF
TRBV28 CASSLLGLEFSQENIQYF
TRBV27 CASSSMTGGLRETQYF
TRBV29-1 CSVDQGVRIANYGYTF
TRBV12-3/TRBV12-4 CASSQNLNEKLFF
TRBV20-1 CSATGTRGNNEQYF
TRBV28 CASSPHTSGKETQYF
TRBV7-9 CASSSRAPNEKLFF
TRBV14 CASKGLGKGEQFF
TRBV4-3 CASSRIEGLHDTQYF
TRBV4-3 CASSQEIVGGNQPQHF
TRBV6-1 CASSGTSGVLITDTQYF
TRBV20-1 CSASSGGGLETQYF
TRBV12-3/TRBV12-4 CASSLRAGGIDEQYF
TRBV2 CASNAFSYEQYF
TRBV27 CASSPRGRSGGADTQYF
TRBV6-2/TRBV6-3 CASSYLLDYNEQFF
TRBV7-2 CASSLVGGSDTQYF
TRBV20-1 CSARRTTNTGELFF
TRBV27 CASSLWGEGGYTF
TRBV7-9 CASSQPLTGNYEQYF